Listed below are T cell receptor beta chains from one sample, sequenced in a study of blood T cell repertoires in COVID-19. Assay: immunoSEQ multiplex PCR; the TCRdb copy retains only in-frame clones and omits some. This repertoire shows 60,000 to 65,000 clones, around nine tenths found once; its top ten account for about 9.1%. The source material was peripheral blood. The receptors were gathered from a woman older than 75 with active COVID-19. The CDR3 runs from the conserved cysteine through the conserved F or W. Fields, in order: D gene, J gene, V gene, clone size, CDR3 DNA, CDR3 protein. The D gene is left open where the match is weak. Where a row states a size, it is once, few, many or the class of an expanded clone; other rows omit it.

d_call: .; j_call: TRBJ1-1; v_call: TRBV7-2; clone_size: .; cdr3_nt: TGTGCCAGCAGGGCGGGGGGTTTGAACACTGAAGCTTTCTTT; cdr3_aa: CASRAGGLNTEAFF
d_call: TRBD1; j_call: TRBJ1-6; v_call: TRBV6-6; clone_size: .; cdr3_nt: TGTGCCAGCAGCCGACAGACAGGGAACGGTTCACCCCTCCACTTT; cdr3_aa: CASSRQTGNGSPLHF
d_call: .; j_call: TRBJ2-1; v_call: TRBV24-1; clone_size: .; cdr3_nt: TGTGCCACCTCCCGACAGGACAATGAGCAGTTCTTC; cdr3_aa: CATSRQDNEQFF
d_call: TRBD1; j_call: TRBJ1-2; v_call: TRBV5-1; clone_size: .; cdr3_nt: TGCGCCAGCAGCTTGTCGGGACAGAGCTATGGCTACACCTTC; cdr3_aa: CASSLSGQSYGYTF
d_call: .; j_call: TRBJ1-4; v_call: TRBV7-9; clone_size: .; cdr3_nt: TGTGCCAGCAGCTTAGGGTCGGGAGGAGAAAAACTGTTTTTT; cdr3_aa: CASSLGSGGEKLFF
d_call: .; j_call: TRBJ1-4; v_call: TRBV3-1/TRBV3-2; clone_size: .; cdr3_nt: TGTGCCAGCAGCCAAGAGGCGAGGACAACTAATGAAAAACTGTTTTTT; cdr3_aa: CASSQEARTTNEKLFF
d_call: .; j_call: TRBJ2-7; v_call: TRBV28; clone_size: .; cdr3_nt: TGTGCCAGCACCGGGGTACTCTACGAGCAGTACTTC; cdr3_aa: CASTGVLYEQYF
d_call: .; j_call: TRBJ2-5; v_call: TRBV7-9; clone_size: few; cdr3_nt: TGTGCCAGCAGCTTAGGTTTGACAGGTCAAGAGACCCAGTACTTC; cdr3_aa: CASSLGLTGQETQYF
d_call: .; j_call: TRBJ1-2; v_call: TRBV7-9; clone_size: .; cdr3_nt: TGTGCCAGCAGGTCGTCAGGAAACTATGGCTACACCTTC; cdr3_aa: CASRSSGNYGYTF
d_call: TRBD1; j_call: TRBJ2-3; v_call: TRBV2; clone_size: .; cdr3_nt: TGTGCCAGCAGCCAGGGGGCGACAGGGCGCACAGATACGCAGTATTTT; cdr3_aa: CASSQGATGRTDTQYF
d_call: TRBD2; j_call: TRBJ2-3; v_call: TRBV5-1; clone_size: .; cdr3_nt: TGCGCCAGCAGCTTGGCAGCGGGGGCAGATACGCAGTATTTT; cdr3_aa: CASSLAAGADTQYF
d_call: TRBD1; j_call: TRBJ2-1; v_call: TRBV28; clone_size: .; cdr3_nt: TGTGCCAGCAGTTTTTCGGACAACAACCACAGGGGGCGCGTGGTTCCCTACAATGAGCAGTTCTTC; cdr3_aa: CASSFSDNNHRGRVVPYNEQFF
d_call: TRBD1; j_call: TRBJ1-4; v_call: TRBV28; clone_size: .; cdr3_nt: TGTGCCAGCAGCTCCCCCGGGACAGGGGATGAAAAACTGTTTTTT; cdr3_aa: CASSSPGTGDEKLFF
d_call: TRBD2; j_call: TRBJ2-3; v_call: TRBV7-9; clone_size: .; cdr3_nt: TGTGCCAGCAGCTTAGTAACTAGCGGGGGCCCTAGCACAGATACGCAGTATTTT; cdr3_aa: CASSLVTSGGPSTDTQYF
d_call: TRBD2; j_call: TRBJ2-1; v_call: TRBV2; clone_size: .; cdr3_nt: TGTGCCAGCAGTGTGGGGCGGGAGAGGCCCGATGAGCAGTTCTTC; cdr3_aa: CASSVGRERPDEQFF
d_call: .; j_call: TRBJ2-1; v_call: TRBV28; clone_size: .; cdr3_nt: TGTGCCAGCAGACCCCCCGCGGGGGCGGGCAATGAGCAGTTCTTC; cdr3_aa: CASRPPAGAGNEQFF
d_call: TRBD1; j_call: TRBJ1-3; v_call: TRBV3-1/TRBV3-2; clone_size: .; cdr3_nt: TGTGCCAGCAGCCAACGGTCCGGGACAGGGGGAGCCTACTCTGGAAACACCATATATTTT; cdr3_aa: CASSQRSGTGGAYSGNTIYF
d_call: TRBD1; j_call: TRBJ2-1; v_call: TRBV12-3/TRBV12-4; clone_size: .; cdr3_nt: TGTGCCAGCGGACAGGTCTCCTACAATGAGCAGTTCTTC; cdr3_aa: CASGQVSYNEQFF
d_call: .; j_call: TRBJ1-1; v_call: TRBV7-2; clone_size: .; cdr3_nt: TGTGCCAGCAGCTTAGGTCAGGGTAATGAAGCTTTCTTT; cdr3_aa: CASSLGQGNEAFF
d_call: TRBD1; j_call: TRBJ1-2; v_call: TRBV6-5; clone_size: .; cdr3_nt: TGTGCCAGCTATGGACAGGGGGGGGAGGGCTACACCTTC; cdr3_aa: CASYGQGGEGYTF
d_call: TRBD2; j_call: TRBJ2-1; v_call: TRBV29-1; clone_size: .; cdr3_nt: TGCAGCGTGACCCCTCCGGGAGGATCCTACAATGAGCAGTTCTTC; cdr3_aa: CSVTPPGGSYNEQFF
d_call: TRBD1; j_call: TRBJ1-5; v_call: TRBV7-2; clone_size: few; cdr3_nt: TGTGCCAGCAGCTTGACAGGGTTTAATCAGCCCCAGCATTTT; cdr3_aa: CASSLTGFNQPQHF
d_call: .; j_call: TRBJ1-1; v_call: TRBV18; clone_size: .; cdr3_nt: TGTGCCAGCTCCCCTTCTTGGGCAGCGAACACTGAAGCTTTCTTT; cdr3_aa: CASSPSWAANTEAFF
d_call: TRBD1; j_call: TRBJ2-3; v_call: TRBV19; clone_size: .; cdr3_nt: TGTGCCAGTAGTGTGGGACAGGACGGAGATACGCAGTATTTT; cdr3_aa: CASSVGQDGDTQYF
d_call: TRBD2; j_call: TRBJ2-5; v_call: TRBV2; clone_size: .; cdr3_nt: TGTGCCAGCAGTGTGGGCGGGGGAGAGACCCAGTACTTC; cdr3_aa: CASSVGGGETQYF
d_call: TRBD2; j_call: TRBJ2-2; v_call: TRBV2; clone_size: once; cdr3_nt: TGTGCCAGCAGTGCTAGCGGGAACACCGGGGAGCTGTTTTTT; cdr3_aa: CASSASGNTGELFF
d_call: TRBD1; j_call: TRBJ2-3; v_call: TRBV5-5; clone_size: .; cdr3_nt: TGTGCCAGCAGCTTGCCTACAGGGGCCAACCCTTTGGGCACAGATACGCAGTATTTT; cdr3_aa: CASSLPTGANPLGTDTQYF
d_call: TRBD2; j_call: TRBJ2-7; v_call: TRBV27; clone_size: few; cdr3_nt: TGTGCCAGCGGATCCCGGGAGGCCCACGAGCAGTACTTC; cdr3_aa: CASGSREAHEQYF
d_call: .; j_call: TRBJ1-5; v_call: TRBV2; clone_size: .; cdr3_nt: TGTGCCAGCAAAGCGGGGATTAACAATCAGCCCCAGCATTTT; cdr3_aa: CASKAGINNQPQHF
d_call: TRBD2; j_call: TRBJ2-1; v_call: TRBV7-2; clone_size: .; cdr3_nt: TGTGCCAGCAGCTTTAGCGGGGGGCTCTACAATGAGCAGTTCTTC; cdr3_aa: CASSFSGGLYNEQFF
d_call: .; j_call: TRBJ1-4; v_call: TRBV7-9; clone_size: .; cdr3_nt: TGTGCCAGCAGCTCCACCCAGGGGCCTAATGAAAAACTGTTTTTT; cdr3_aa: CASSSTQGPNEKLFF
d_call: .; j_call: TRBJ2-1; v_call: TRBV2; clone_size: .; cdr3_nt: TGTGCCAGCAGTGGGGACTGGAGCTCCTACAATGAGCAGTTCTTC; cdr3_aa: CASSGDWSSYNEQFF
d_call: .; j_call: TRBJ2-7; v_call: TRBV5-4; clone_size: .; cdr3_nt: TGTGCCAGCAGCTTGGAAGCCAGGGCCTCCTACGAGCAGTACTTC; cdr3_aa: CASSLEARASYEQYF
d_call: TRBD1; j_call: TRBJ2-2; v_call: TRBV5-1; clone_size: .; cdr3_nt: TGCGCCAGCAGCGCCCGGACAGGGAACACCGGGGAGCTGTTTTTT; cdr3_aa: CASSARTGNTGELFF
d_call: TRBD2; j_call: TRBJ2-7; v_call: TRBV5-1; clone_size: .; cdr3_nt: TGCGCCAGCAGCCCAGGCCATGGCGGGAGTAGGGACGAGCAGTACTTC; cdr3_aa: CASSPGHGGSRDEQYF
d_call: .; j_call: TRBJ2-3; v_call: TRBV14; clone_size: .; cdr3_nt: TGTGCCAGCAGCCAAGCACTTACAGGAACAGATACGCAGTATTTT; cdr3_aa: CASSQALTGTDTQYF
d_call: .; j_call: TRBJ2-7; v_call: TRBV6-5; clone_size: .; cdr3_nt: TGTGCCAGCAGTTACTTACAGGTCCCGGGCAACGAGCAGTACTTC; cdr3_aa: CASSYLQVPGNEQYF